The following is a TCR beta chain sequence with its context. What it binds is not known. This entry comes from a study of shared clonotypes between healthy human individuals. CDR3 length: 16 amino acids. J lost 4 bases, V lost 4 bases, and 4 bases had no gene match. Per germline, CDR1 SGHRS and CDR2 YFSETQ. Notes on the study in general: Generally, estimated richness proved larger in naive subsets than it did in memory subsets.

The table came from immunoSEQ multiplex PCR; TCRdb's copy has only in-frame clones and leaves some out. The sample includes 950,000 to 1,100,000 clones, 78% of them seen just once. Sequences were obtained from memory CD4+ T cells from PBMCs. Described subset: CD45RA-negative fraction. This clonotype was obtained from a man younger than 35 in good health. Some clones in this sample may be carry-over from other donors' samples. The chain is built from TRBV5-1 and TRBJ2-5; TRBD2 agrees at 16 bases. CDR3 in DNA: TGCGCCAGCAGCACCGGGACTAGCGGGGGGGTAGAGACCCAGTACTTC. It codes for CASSTGTSGGVETQYF. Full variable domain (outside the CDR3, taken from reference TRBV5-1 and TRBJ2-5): KAGVTQTPRYLIKTRGQQVTLSCSPISGHRSVSWYQQTPGQGLQFLFEYFSETQRNKGNFPGRFSGRQFSNSRSEMNVSTLELGDSALYLCASSTGTSGGVETQYFGPGTRLLVL.